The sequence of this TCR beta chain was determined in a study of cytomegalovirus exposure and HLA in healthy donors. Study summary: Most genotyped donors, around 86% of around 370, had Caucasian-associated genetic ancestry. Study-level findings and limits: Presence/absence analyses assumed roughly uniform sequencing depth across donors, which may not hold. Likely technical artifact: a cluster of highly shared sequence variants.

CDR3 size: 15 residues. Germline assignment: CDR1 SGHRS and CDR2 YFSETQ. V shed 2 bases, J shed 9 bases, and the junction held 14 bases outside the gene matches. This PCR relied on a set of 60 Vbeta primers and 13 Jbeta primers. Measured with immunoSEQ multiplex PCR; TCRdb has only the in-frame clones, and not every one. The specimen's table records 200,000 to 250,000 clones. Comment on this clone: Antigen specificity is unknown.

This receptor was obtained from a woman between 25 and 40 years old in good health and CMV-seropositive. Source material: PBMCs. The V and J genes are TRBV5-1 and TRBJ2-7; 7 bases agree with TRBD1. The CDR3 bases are TGCGCCAGCAGCTTATCAGGGGGACCCGACATGGGGCAGTACTTC. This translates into CASSLSGGPDMGQYF.